One and the same sample provided the 5 T cell receptor beta chains below, sequenced in a study of blood T cell repertoires in COVID-19. This table comes from immunoSEQ multiplex PCR, and its TCRdb copy is limited to in-frame clones, with some not included. The sample has fewer than 200,000 clones; approximately 87% are singletons. The material sequenced was peripheral blood. All receptors come from a middle-aged man with active or convalescent COVID-19.

This sequence joins TRBV7-2 and TRBJ1-1, with D possibly being TRBD1 (5 bases). CDR1 is SGHTA and CDR2 is FQGNSA in the germline V gene. V gave up 1 base and J gave up 4 bases, with 13 bases separating them. The CDR3 has 15 residues. The CDR3 DNA follows: TGTGCCAGCAGCTTAGGGGCAGGGATGGGCACTGAAGCTTTCTTT. Its translation: CASSLGAGMGTEAFF.

The V gene is TRBV19, the J gene TRBJ2-6, with D perhaps matching TRBD1 (6 bases). Trimming took 3 bases from V and 0 from J, leaving 9 bases between them. Germline V gene lookup returns CDR1 LNHDA and CDR2 SQIVND (reference sequence). CDR3 size: 16 residues. The DNA for the CDR3 is TGTGCCAGTAGTATCGGGACACTCTCTGGGGCCAACGTCCTGACTTTC. Protein: CASSIGTLSGANVLTF. Supplemented by reference TRBV19 and TRBJ2-6, the full variable domain reads DGGITQSPKYLFRKEGQNVTLSCEQNLNHDAMYWYRQDPGQGLRLIYYSQIVNDFQKGDIAEGYSVSREKKESFPLTVTSAQKNPTAFYLCASSIGTLSGANVLTFGAGSRLTVL.

V usage is TRBV3-1 (or the pseudogene TRBV3-2) and J usage is TRBJ2-3; TRBD2 aligns across 13 bases. The germline V gene encodes CDR1 LGHDT and CDR2 YNNKEL (reference sequence). The V gene end was trimmed by 2 bases and the J gene end by 5 bases; junction bases not matched to a gene: 7. This CDR3 has 17 residues. CDR3 residues: CASSQPGLAGKGDTQYF. The CDR3 DNA reads TGTGCCAGCAGCCAACCGGGACTAGCGGGGAAAGGAGATACGCAGTATTTT.

V and J are TRBV2 and TRBJ1-2; no firm D call. The V gene lost 8 bases and the J gene lost 0 bases, with 13 bases spanning the gap. Germline CDR1 reads SNHLY; CDR2 reads FYNNEI. CDR3 length: 14 amino acids. The CDR3 here is CASRVTWANYGYTF. The CDR3 DNA sequence: TGTGCCAGCCGGGTTACATGGGCTAACTATGGCTACACCTTC.

The chain joins TRBV25-1 to TRBJ1-6; D perhaps matches TRBD1 (5 bases). V was shortened by 5 bases and J by 7 bases, with 18 bases between the two germline ends. The CDR3 extends over 16 amino acids. CDR1 and CDR2 (germline): MGHDK, SYGVNS. The CDR3 here is CASSQTGVTGNSPLHF. The CDR3 DNA sequence: TGTGCCAGCAGTCAGACGGGGGTCACGGGGAATTCACCCCTCCACTTT.